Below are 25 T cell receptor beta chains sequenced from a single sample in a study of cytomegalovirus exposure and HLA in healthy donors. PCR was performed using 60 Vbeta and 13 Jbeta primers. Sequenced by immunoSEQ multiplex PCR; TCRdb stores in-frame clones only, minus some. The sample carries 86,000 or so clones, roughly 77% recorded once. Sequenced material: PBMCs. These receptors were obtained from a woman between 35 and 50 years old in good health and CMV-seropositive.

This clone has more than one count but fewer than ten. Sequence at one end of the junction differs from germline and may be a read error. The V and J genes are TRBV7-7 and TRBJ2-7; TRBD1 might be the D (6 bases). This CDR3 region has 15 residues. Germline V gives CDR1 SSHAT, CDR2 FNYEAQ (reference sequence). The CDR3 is CASSLARGGSYEQYF. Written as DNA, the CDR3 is TGTGCTAGCAGCTTAGCGCGAGGGGGCTCCTACGAGCAGTACTTC. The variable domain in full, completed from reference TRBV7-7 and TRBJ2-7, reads GAGVSQSPRYKVTKRGQDVTLRCDPISSHATLYWYQQALGQGPEFLTYFNYEAQPDKSGLPSDRFSAERPEGSISTLTIQRTEQRDSAMYRCASSLARGGSYEQYFGPGTRLTVT.

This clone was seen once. This CDR3 is CASSDRGSYNSPLHF. The DNA of the CDR3 is TGTGCCAGCAGTGACCGGGGTTCCTATAATTCACCCCTCCACTTT. The rearrangement joins TRBV6-1 to TRBJ1-6; D is unclear. Deletions cut 3 bases from V and 1 base from J, with 7 bases between. This CDR3 is built from 15 residues. Germline-derived CDR1 and CDR2 are MNHNS and SASEGT.

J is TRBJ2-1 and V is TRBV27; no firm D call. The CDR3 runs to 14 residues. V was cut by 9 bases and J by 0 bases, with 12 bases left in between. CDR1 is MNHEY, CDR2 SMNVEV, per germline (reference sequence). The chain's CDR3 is CASTTFSSYNEQFF. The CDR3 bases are TGTGCCAGTACGACATTCAGCTCCTACAATGAGCAGTTCTTC.

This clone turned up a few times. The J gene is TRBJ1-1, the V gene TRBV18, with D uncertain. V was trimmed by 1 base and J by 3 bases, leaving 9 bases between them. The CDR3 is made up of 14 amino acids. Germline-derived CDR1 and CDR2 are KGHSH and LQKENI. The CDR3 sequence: CASSPLGGDTEAFF. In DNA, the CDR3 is TGTGCCAGCTCACCACTAGGCGGGGACACTGAAGCTTTCTTT.

The CDR3 protein is CASSHRASQDTDTQYF. The DNA for the CDR3 is TGCGCCAGCAGCCACAGAGCCTCACAGGACACAGATACGCAGTATTTT. V is TRBV5-1 and J is TRBJ2-3; weak D call: TRBD1 (5 bases). This CDR3 contains 16 residues. Per germline, CDR1 SGHRS and CDR2 YFSETQ. Trimming removed 4 bases from V and 2 bases from J, with 17 bases in between.

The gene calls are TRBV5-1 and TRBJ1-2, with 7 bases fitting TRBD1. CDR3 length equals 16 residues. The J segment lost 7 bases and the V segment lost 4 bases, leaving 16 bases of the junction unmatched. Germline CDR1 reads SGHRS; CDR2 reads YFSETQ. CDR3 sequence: CASSPEGAGRISGYTF. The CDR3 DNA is TGCGCCAGCAGCCCGGAGGGGGCAGGGAGAATTTCTGGCTACACCTTC.

In DNA, the CDR3 is TGTGCCAGCAGCTTGGCGTTACAGGGTACCACTGAAGCTTTCTTT. Its translation is CASSLALQGTTEAFF. V gene TRBV5-8 combines with J gene TRBJ1-1; tentative D call: TRBD1 (6 bases). CDR3 size: 15 residues. Trimming pared 0 bases from V and 4 bases from J, leaving 13 bases between. The germline V gene has CDR1 SGHTS and CDR2 YDEGEE.

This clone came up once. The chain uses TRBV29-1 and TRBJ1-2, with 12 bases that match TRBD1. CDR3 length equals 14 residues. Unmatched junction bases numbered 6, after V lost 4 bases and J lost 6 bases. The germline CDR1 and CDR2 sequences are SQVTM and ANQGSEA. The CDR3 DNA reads TGCAGCGTTGTACCGGGACAGGGGGCTGATGGCTACACCTTC. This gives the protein CSVVPGQGADGYTF.

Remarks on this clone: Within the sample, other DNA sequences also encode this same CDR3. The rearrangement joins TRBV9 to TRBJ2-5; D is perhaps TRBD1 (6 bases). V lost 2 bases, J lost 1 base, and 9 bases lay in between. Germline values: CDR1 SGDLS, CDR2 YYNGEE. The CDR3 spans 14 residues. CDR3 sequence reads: CASSVGTTQETQYF. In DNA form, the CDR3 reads TGTGCCAGCAGCGTCGGGACAACCCAAGAGACCCAGTACTTC. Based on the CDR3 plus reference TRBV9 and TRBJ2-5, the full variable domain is DSGVTQTPKHLITATGQRVTLRCSPRSGDLSVYWYQQSLDQGLQFLIQYYNGEERAKGNILERFSAQQFPDLHSELNLSSLELGDSALYFCASSVGTTQETQYFGPGTRLLVL.

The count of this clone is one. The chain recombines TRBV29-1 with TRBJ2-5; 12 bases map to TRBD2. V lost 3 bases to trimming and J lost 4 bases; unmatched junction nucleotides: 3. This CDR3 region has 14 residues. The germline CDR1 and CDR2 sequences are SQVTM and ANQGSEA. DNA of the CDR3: TGCAGCGTTGACCCGACTAGCGGGGGAGAGACCCAGTACTTC. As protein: CSVDPTSGGETQYF.

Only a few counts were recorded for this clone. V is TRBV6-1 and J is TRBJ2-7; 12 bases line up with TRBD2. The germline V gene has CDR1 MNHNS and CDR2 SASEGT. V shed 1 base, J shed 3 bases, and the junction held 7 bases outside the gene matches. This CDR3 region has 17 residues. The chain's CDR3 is CASSEGLAGEPFYEQYF. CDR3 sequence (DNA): TGTGCCAGCAGTGAAGGACTAGCGGGAGAGCCATTCTACGAGCAGTACTTC.

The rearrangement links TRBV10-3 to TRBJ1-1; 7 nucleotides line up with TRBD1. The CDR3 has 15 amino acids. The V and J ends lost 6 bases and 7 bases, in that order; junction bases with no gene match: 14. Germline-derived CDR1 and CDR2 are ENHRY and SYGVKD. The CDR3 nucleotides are TGTGCCATCAGCCCAGGGGGTGTCGGGATCGGTGAAGCTTTCTTT. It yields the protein CAISPGGVGIGEAFF.

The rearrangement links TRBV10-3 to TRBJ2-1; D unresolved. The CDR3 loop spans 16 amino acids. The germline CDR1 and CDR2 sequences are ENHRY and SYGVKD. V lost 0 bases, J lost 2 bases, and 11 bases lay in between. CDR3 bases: TGTGCCATCAGTGAGTCTCGCCCACTCACCTACAATGAGCAGTTCTTC. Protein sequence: CAISESRPLTYNEQFF.

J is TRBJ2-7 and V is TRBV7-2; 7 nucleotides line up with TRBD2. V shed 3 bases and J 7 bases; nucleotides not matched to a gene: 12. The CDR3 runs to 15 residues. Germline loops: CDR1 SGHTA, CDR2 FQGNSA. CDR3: CASSFGVGAGREQYF. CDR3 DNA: TGTGCCAGCAGCTTCGGGGTGGGAGCGGGAAGGGAGCAGTACTTC.

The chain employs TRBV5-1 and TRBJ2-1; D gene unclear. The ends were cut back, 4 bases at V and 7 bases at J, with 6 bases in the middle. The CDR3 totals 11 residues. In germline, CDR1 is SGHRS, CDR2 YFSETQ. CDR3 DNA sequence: TGCGCCAGCAGCCTACGAAATGAGCAGTTCTTC. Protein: CASSLRNEQFF. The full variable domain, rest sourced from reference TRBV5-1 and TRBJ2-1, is KAGVTQTPRYLIKTRGQQVTLSCSPISGHRSVSWYQQTPGQGLQFLFEYFSETQRNKGNFPGRFSGRQFSNSRSEMNVSTLELGDSALYLCASSLRNEQFFGPGTRLTVL.

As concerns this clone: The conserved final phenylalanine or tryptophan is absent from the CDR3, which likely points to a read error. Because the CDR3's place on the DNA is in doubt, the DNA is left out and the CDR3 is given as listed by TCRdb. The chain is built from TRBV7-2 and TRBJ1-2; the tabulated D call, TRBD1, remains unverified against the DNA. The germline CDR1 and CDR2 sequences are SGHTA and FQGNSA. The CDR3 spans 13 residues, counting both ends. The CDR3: CASSWGYGDRHWS.

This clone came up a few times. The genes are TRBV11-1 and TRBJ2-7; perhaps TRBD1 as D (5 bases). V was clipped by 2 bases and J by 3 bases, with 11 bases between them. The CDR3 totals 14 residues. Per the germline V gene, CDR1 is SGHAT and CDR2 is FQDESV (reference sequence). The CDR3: CASSLTDTDYEQYF. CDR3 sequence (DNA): TGTGCCAGCAGCTTAACGGACACAGACTACGAGCAGTACTTC.

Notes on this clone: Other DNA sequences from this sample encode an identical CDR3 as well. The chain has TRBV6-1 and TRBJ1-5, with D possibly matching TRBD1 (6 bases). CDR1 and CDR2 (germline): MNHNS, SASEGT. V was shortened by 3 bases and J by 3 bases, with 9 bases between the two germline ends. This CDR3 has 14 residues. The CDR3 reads CASSERDNNQPQHF. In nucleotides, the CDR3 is TGTGCCAGCAGTGAGAGGGACAACAATCAGCCCCAGCATTTT.

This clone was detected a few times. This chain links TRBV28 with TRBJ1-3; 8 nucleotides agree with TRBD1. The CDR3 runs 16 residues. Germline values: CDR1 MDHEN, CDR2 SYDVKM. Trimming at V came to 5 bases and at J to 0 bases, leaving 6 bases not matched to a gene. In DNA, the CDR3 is TGTGCCAGCAGTCTCCTACAGGGGGTCTCTGGAAACACCATATATTTT. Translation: CASSLLQGVSGNTIYF.

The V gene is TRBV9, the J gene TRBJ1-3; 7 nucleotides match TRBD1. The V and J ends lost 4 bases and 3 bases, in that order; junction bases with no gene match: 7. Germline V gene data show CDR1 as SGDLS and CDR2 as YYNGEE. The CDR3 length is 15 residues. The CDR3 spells CASSPQGVGGNTIYF. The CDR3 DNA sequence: TGTGCCAGCAGCCCTCAGGGGGTGGGTGGAAACACCATATATTTT.

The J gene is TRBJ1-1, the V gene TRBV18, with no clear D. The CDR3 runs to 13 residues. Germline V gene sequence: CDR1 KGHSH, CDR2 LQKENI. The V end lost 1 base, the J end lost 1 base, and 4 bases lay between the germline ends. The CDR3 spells CASSPLKNTEAFF. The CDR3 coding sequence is TGTGCCAGCTCACCACTTAAGAACACTGAAGCTTTCTTT.

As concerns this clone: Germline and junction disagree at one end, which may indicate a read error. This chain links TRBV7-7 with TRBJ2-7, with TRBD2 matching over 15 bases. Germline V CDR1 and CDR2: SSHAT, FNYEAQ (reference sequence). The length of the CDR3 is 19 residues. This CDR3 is CASSWGGLAGGSPGDEQYF. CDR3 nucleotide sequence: TGTGCTAGCAGCTGGGGGGGACTAGCGGGAGGATCTCCGGGGGACGAGCAGTACTTC.

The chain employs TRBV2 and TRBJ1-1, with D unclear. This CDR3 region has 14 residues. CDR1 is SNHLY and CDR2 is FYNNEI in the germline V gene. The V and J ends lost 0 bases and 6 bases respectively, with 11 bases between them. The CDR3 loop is CASSEARGFSEAFF. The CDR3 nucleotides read TGTGCCAGCAGTGAAGCGCGAGGGTTTTCTGAAGCTTTCTTT.

In DNA, the CDR3 is TGTGCCAGCAGTGGACTAGCACCCGATACGCAGTATTTT. Amino acid sequence: CASSGLAPDTQYF. The rearrangement uses TRBV2 and TRBJ2-3; TRBD2 aligns across 7 bases. The CDR3 is 13 residues long. Losses at the gene ends were 4 bases for V and 6 bases for J; bases not matched to a gene: 4. The germline CDR1 and CDR2 sequences are SNHLY and FYNNEI.

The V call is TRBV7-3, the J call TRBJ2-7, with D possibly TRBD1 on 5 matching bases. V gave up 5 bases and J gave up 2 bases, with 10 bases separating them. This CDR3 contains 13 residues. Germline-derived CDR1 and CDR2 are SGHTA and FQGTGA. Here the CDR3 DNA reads TGTGCCAGCAGCCCAGGGATCGCCTACGAGCAGTACTTC. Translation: CASSPGIAYEQYF.